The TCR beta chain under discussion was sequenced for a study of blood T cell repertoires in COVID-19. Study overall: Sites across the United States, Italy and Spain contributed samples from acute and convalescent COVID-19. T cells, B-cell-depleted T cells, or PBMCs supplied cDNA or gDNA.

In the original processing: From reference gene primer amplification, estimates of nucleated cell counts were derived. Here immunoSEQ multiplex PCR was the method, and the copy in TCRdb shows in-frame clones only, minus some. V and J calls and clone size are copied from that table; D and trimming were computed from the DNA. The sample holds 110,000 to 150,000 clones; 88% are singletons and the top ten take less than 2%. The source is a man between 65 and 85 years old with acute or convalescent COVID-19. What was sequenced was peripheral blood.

The CDR3 loop is CASSQGQGAGGNQPQHF. CDR3 bases: TGCGCCAGCAGCCAAGGGCAGGGGGCGGGAGGCAATCAGCCCCAGCATTTT. The gene calls are TRBV4-1 and TRBJ1-5; 8 bases agree with TRBD1. CDR3 size: 17 residues. The J segment lost 2 bases and the V segment lost 1 base, leaving 7 bases of the junction unmatched. Germline V gives CDR1 MGHRA, CDR2 YSYEKL.